These T cell receptor beta chains were read from a single sample in a study of cytomegalovirus exposure and HLA in healthy donors. Sequenced by immunoSEQ multiplex PCR; TCRdb stores in-frame clones only, minus some. The data contain about 140,000 clones, around 75% of them singletons. Sequences were obtained from PBMCs. The receptors originated from a man aged 60 to 75 in good health and CMV-seronegative. The CDR3 runs from the conserved cysteine through the conserved F or W. A D gene is named only where the DNA matches it firmly. Clone size is not always given. Where it is, it says once, few, many or a class for expanded clones.

>TRBJ2-7|TRBD1|-|TRBV5-4
CASSFALGQGSSYEQYF
TGTGCCAGCAGCTTCGCCCTTGGACAGGGGAGCTCCTACGAGCAGTACTTC
>TRBJ2-7|-|-|TRBV19
CASSALLGIHEQYF
TGTGCCAGTAGTGCCTTACTCGGGATTCACGAGCAGTACTTC
>TRBJ1-2|-|-|TRBV19
CASSIGSGQNYGYTF
TGTGCCAGTAGTATAGGATCCGGACAGAACTATGGCTACACCTTC
>TRBJ2-1|TRBD2|-|TRBV6-5
CASSRLADEQFF
TGTGCCAGCAGTAGACTAGCGGATGAGCAGTTCTTC
>TRBJ2-2|-|-|TRBV10-2
CASTRVGVTGELFF
TGCGCCAGCACCCGGGTTGGTGTAACCGGGGAGCTGTTTTTT
>TRBJ1-1|TRBD1|-|TRBV6-1
CASSETDREAAFF
TGTGCCAGCAGTGAAACGGACAGGGAGGCGGCTTTCTTT
>TRBJ2-7|TRBD2|-|TRBV15
CATSRDFPSGTRDYEQYF
TGTGCCACCAGCAGAGATTTCCCCTCCGGGACTAGGGACTACGAGCAGTACTTC
>TRBJ2-2|TRBD1|few|TRBV27
CASSLRDRLTGELFF
TGTGCCAGCAGTCTCAGGGACAGGCTCACCGGGGAGCTGTTTTTT
>TRBJ1-1|TRBD1|-|TRBV5-1
CASSLRQGEGTEAFF
TGCGCCAGCAGCCTAAGACAGGGGGAAGGGACTGAAGCTTTCTTT
>TRBJ2-3|TRBD2|few|TRBV28
CASSLMSSGASTDTQYF
TGTGCCAGCAGTTTAATGTCGAGCGGGGCTAGCACAGATACGCAGTATTTT
>TRBJ1-2|TRBD1|-|TRBV15
CATSRDRQGATQGYTF
TGTGCCACCAGCAGGGATCGACAGGGGGCGACGCAGGGCTACACCTTC
>TRBJ2-7|-|-|TRBV2
CASSVAGLLYEQYF
TGTGCCAGCAGTGTGGCGGGTCTTCTCTACGAGCAGTACTTC
>TRBJ2-2|-|-|TRBV19
CASSKRGAGTGELFF
TGTGCCAGTAGTAAACGGGGGGCGGGCACCGGGGAGCTGTTTTTT
>TRBJ1-6|-|-|TRBV25-1
CASSPPGRPYNSPLHF
TGTGCCAGCAGTCCACCAGGGAGGCCCTATAATTCACCCCTCCACTTT
>TRBJ2-5|TRBD1|-|TRBV18
CASSPGQAETQYF
TGTGCCAGCTCACCGGGACAGGCAGAGACCCAGTACTTC
>TRBJ2-5|TRBD1|-|TRBV19
CASKRVGQEGETQYF
TGTGCCAGTAAGCGTGTGGGACAGGAAGGGGAGACCCAGTACTTC
>TRBJ2-7|-|-|TRBV19
CASSISGGASYEQYF
TGTGCCAGTAGTATTTCTGGGGGCGCTTCCTACGAGCAGTACTTC
>TRBJ2-5|-|-|TRBV21-1
CASSLDREETQYF
TGTGCCAGCAGCTTAGACAGAGAAGAGACCCAGTACTTC